The sample holds many counts of the clone carrying this T cell receptor (beta chain). This entry comes from a study of blood T cell repertoires in COVID-19. In the study overall: Acute and convalescent COVID-19 samples came from the United States, Italy and Spain. PBMCs, B-cell-depleted T cells, or T cells were the source of the cDNA or gDNA that made up the material.

Per the germline V gene, CDR1 is GTSNPN and CDR2 is SVGIG (reference sequence). The CDR3 loop spans 14 amino acids. With V trimmed by 4 bases and J by 0 bases, 4 bases remained unmatched. In the source study's methods: Estimation of nucleated cell counts relied on the amplification of reference gene primers. Clones were sequenced by immunoSEQ multiplex PCR, and TCRdb holds only the in-frame ones, with some missing. V and J calls and clone size are those listed in that table; D and trimming were worked out from the DNA. The sample has under 100,000 clones, over 75% seen once; the top ten hold roughly 2.1%.

The clonotype originates from a woman between 65 and 79 years old with acute or convalescent COVID-19. Sequencing input: peripheral blood. The chain couples TRBV30 to TRBJ2-3; 7 bases fit TRBD2. The CDR3 here is CAWKWGGSTDTQYF. The CDR3 DNA is TGTGCCTGGAAATGGGGGGGAAGCACAGATACGCAGTATTTT.